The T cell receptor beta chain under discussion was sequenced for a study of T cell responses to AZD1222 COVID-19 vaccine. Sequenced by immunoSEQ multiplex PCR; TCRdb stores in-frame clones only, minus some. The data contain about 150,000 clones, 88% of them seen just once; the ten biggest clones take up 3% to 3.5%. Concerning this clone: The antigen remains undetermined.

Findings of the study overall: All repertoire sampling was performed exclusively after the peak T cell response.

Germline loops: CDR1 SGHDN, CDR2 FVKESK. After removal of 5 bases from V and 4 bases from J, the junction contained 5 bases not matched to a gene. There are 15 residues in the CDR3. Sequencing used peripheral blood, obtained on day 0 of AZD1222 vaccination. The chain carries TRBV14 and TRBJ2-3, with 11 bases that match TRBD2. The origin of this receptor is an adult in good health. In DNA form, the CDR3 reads TGTGCCAGCAGCTTAGCGGGGGGGATTGCAGATACGCAGTATTTT. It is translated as CASSLAGGIADTQYF.